Below are 9 T cell receptor beta chains sequenced from a single sample in a study of cytomegalovirus exposure and HLA in healthy donors (dated by TCRdb to between 2016 and 2019). Libraries came from the immunoSEQ multiplex PCR assay. A mixture of 60 forward primers for TCR Vbeta segments and 13 reverse primers for TCR Jbeta segments was used in the multiplex PCR. TCRdb re-hosts the immuneACCESS table, in-frame sequences only. Its copies lack some clones; in the studies checked, an unresolved V gene accounts for under half of them, and the cause for the rest is not known. Present in this sample are under 150,000 clones, around 80% of which were seen just once. Approximately 1.5% of the sample is taken by the ten largest. What was sequenced was PBMCs. Receptors were obtained from a man aged 30 to 39 in good health and CMV-seropositive.

The genes are TRBV18 and TRBJ1-4; 7 bases are shared with TRBD1. The CDR3 length is 14 residues. Germline trimming cut 8 bases from V and 7 bases from J; bases unmatched to any gene: 10. The germline V gene has CDR1 KGHSH and CDR2 LQKENI. This CDR3 reads CASTGQLGAEKLFF. CDR3 nucleotide sequence: TGTGCCAGCACGGGACAGCTTGGGGCTGAAAAACTGTTTTTT.

CDR3 nucleotide sequence: TGTGCCAGCAGCGTAGGGGACAGCTCTGGAAACACCATATATTTT. Translation gives CASSVGDSSGNTIYF. This chain joins TRBV9 and TRBJ1-3; the match to TRBD1 covers 7 bases. Unmatched junction bases numbered 0, after V lost 0 bases and J lost 0 bases. The CDR3 has 15 residues. Germline-derived CDR1 and CDR2 are SGDLS and YYNGEE.

The chain is built from TRBV10-1 and TRBJ2-5; TRBD2 aligns across 14 bases. The CDR3 sequence is 14 residues long. J gave up 3 bases and V 6 bases, and 0 bases lay outside the gene matches. Germline V gene lookup returns CDR1 WNHNN and CDR2 SYGVQD (reference sequence). DNA of the CDR3: TGCGCCAGCAGGGGACTAGCGGGAGAAGAGACCCAGTACTTC. This sequence encodes CASRGLAGEETQYF.

The gene calls are TRBV5-6 and TRBJ1-6; TRBD1 agrees at 7 bases. Germline trimming cut 6 bases from V and 5 bases from J; bases unmatched to any gene: 5. CDR1 is SGHDT and CDR2 is YYEEEE in the germline V gene. This CDR3 contains 14 residues. This CDR3 reads CASTGTVDNSPLHF. The CDR3 DNA sequence: TGTGCCAGCACCGGGACAGTCGATAATTCACCCCTCCACTTT. Variable domain in full (rest from reference TRBV5-6 and TRBJ1-6): DAGVTQSPTHLIKTRGQQVTLRCSPKSGHDTVSWYQQALGQGPQFIFQYYEEEERQRGNFPDRFSGHQFPNYSSELNVNALLLGDSALYLCASTGTVDNSPLHFGNGTRLTVT.

V is TRBV7-3 and J is TRBJ2-6; 10 bases align to TRBD1. The V gene's germline CDR1 is SGHTA and CDR2 FQGTGA. This CDR3 spans 15 amino acids. Trimming at V came to 6 bases and at J to 4 bases, leaving 3 bases not matched to a gene. The chain's CDR3 is CASSGTGAGANVLTF. DNA for the CDR3: TGTGCCAGCAGTGGGACAGGGGCAGGGGCCAACGTCCTGACTTTC.

Only one count was recorded for this clone. The chain links TRBV6-6 to TRBJ2-5, with D tentatively TRBD1 (5 bases). Trimming took 6 bases from V and 5 from J, leaving 19 bases between them. Germline-derived CDR1 and CDR2 are MNHNY and SVGAGI (reference sequence). The CDR3 has 15 residues. In DNA form, the CDR3 reads TGTGCCAGCAGAGCCCACCTGACAGTGGGGGAGACCCAGTACTTC. It is translated as CASRAHLTVGETQYF.

The chain employs TRBV7-2 and TRBJ2-5, with D possibly TRBD1 on 6 matching bases. Germline CDR1 and CDR2: SGHTA and FQGNSA. Trimming left V 1 base short and J 3 bases short, with 9 bases between. The CDR3 spans 14 residues. The CDR3 sequence: CASSLVWTEETQYF. CDR3 DNA sequence: TGTGCCAGCAGCTTAGTTTGGACAGAAGAGACCCAGTACTTC.

This clone turned up a few times. This chain links TRBV6-5 with TRBJ1-1; maybe TRBD1 (6 bases). The V and J ends lost 2 bases and 10 bases respectively, with 14 bases between them. CDR1 is MNHEY, CDR2 SVGAGI, per germline. The CDR3 is made up of 13 amino acids. The CDR3 DNA reads TGTGCCAGCAGTTACAACCGGGACAATAGAGCTTTCTTT. Protein sequence: CASSYNRDNRAFF.

This chain links TRBV19 with TRBJ2-5; D remains ambiguous. The J call may not be correct, given that the DNA end is closer to TRBJ2-7. This CDR3 is built from 12 residues. Germline V gene sequence: CDR1 LNHDA, CDR2 SQIVND (reference sequence). The CDR3 DNA reads as TGTGCCAGTAGTACCCCAGGAAACGAGCAGTACTTC. Translated, it gives CASSTPGNEQYF.